A selection of T cell receptor beta chains follows, all from one sample in a study of blood T cell repertoires in COVID-19. The repertoire was sequenced with immunoSEQ multiplex PCR; TCRdb's copy has only in-frame clones and lacks some. This table holds roughly 99,000 clones, 81% found once. The sample taken for sequencing was peripheral blood. These receptors originate from a woman over 75 with acute or convalescent COVID-19. CDR3s include the opening cysteine and the closing phenylalanine or tryptophan. A D gene is named only where the DNA matches it firmly. Not all rows give a size; the values are once, few, many and, for expanded clones, a class.

d_gene: TRBD1; v_gene: TRBV6-5; abundance: NA; j_gene: TRBJ1-1; CDR3aa: CASSYSGQVNTEAFF; CDR3nt: TGTGCCAGCAGTTACTCAGGACAGGTCAACACTGAAGCTTTCTTT
d_gene: TRBD1; v_gene: TRBV6-2/TRBV6-3; abundance: NA; j_gene: TRBJ2-2; CDR3aa: CASSLRQGAITGELFF; CDR3nt: TGTGCCAGCAGTCTCCGACAGGGGGCAATCACCGGGGAGCTGTTTTTT
d_gene: TRBD1; v_gene: TRBV9; abundance: NA; j_gene: TRBJ1-5; CDR3aa: CASSAVGGWGRGRLQPQHF; CDR3nt: TGTGCCAGCAGCGCTGTAGGAGGTTGGGGCAGGGGGCGATTGCAGCCCCAGCATTTT
d_gene: TRBD2; v_gene: TRBV28; abundance: NA; j_gene: TRBJ2-7; CDR3aa: CASSLGGGRYEQYF; CDR3nt: TGTGCCAGCAGTTTAGGGGGGGGGAGGTACGAGCAGTACTTC
d_gene: TRBD1; v_gene: TRBV7-9; abundance: once; j_gene: TRBJ1-1; CDR3aa: CASSLVLDRWAFF; CDR3nt: TGTGCCAGCAGCTTAGTACTGGACAGGTGGGCTTTCTTT
d_gene: NA; v_gene: TRBV2; abundance: NA; j_gene: TRBJ1-2; CDR3aa: CASSASRVGYSF; CDR3nt: TGTGCCAGCAGCGCCAGCAGGGTCGGGTACTCCTTC
d_gene: NA; v_gene: TRBV2; abundance: NA; j_gene: TRBJ1-4; CDR3aa: CASSDGGALEKLFF; CDR3nt: TGTGCCAGCAGTGATGGGGGGGCCCTAGAAAAACTGTTTTTT
d_gene: TRBD2; v_gene: TRBV5-4; abundance: NA; j_gene: TRBJ2-1; CDR3aa: CASSAGGAGLNEQFF; CDR3nt: TGTGCCAGCAGCGCCGGGGGGGCTGGTCTGAATGAGCAGTTCTTC
d_gene: TRBD1; v_gene: TRBV2; abundance: NA; j_gene: TRBJ1-5; CDR3aa: CASRGTGSQPQHF; CDR3nt: TGTGCCAGCAGGGGGACAGGGAGTCAGCCCCAGCATTTT
d_gene: NA; v_gene: TRBV7-2; abundance: NA; j_gene: TRBJ2-5; CDR3aa: CASSSRQGGIRETQYF; CDR3nt: TGTGCCAGCAGCTCCCGACAGGGAGGAATTCGGGAGACCCAGTACTTC
d_gene: TRBD1; v_gene: TRBV5-4; abundance: NA; j_gene: TRBJ1-6; CDR3aa: CASSIDRVNSPLHF; CDR3nt: TGTGCCAGCAGCATTGACAGGGTTAATTCACCCCTCCACTTT
d_gene: TRBD1; v_gene: TRBV5-5; abundance: NA; j_gene: TRBJ2-3; CDR3aa: CASTGGRSDTQYF; CDR3nt: TGTGCCAGTACAGGGGGCAGGTCAGATACGCAGTATTTT
d_gene: TRBD1; v_gene: TRBV6-5; abundance: NA; j_gene: TRBJ1-2; CDR3aa: CASPTGNYGYTF; CDR3nt: TGTGCCAGCCCGACAGGGAACTATGGCTACACCTTC
d_gene: TRBD1; v_gene: TRBV5-4; abundance: NA; j_gene: TRBJ2-1; CDR3aa: CASSRSGGRDEQFF; CDR3nt: TGTGCCAGCAGCCGTTCAGGGGGCAGAGATGAGCAGTTCTTC
d_gene: NA; v_gene: TRBV18; abundance: NA; j_gene: TRBJ1-1; CDR3aa: CASSPLADTEAFF; CDR3nt: TGTGCCAGCTCACCACTGGCGGACACTGAAGCTTTCTTT
d_gene: NA; v_gene: TRBV11-2; abundance: NA; j_gene: TRBJ2-3; CDR3aa: CASSLGPADTQYF; CDR3nt: TGTGCCAGCAGCTTAGGTCCGGCAGATACGCAGTATTTT
d_gene: TRBD2; v_gene: TRBV5-1; abundance: once; j_gene: TRBJ2-3; CDR3aa: CASSPGGLRGGTDTQYF; CDR3nt: TGCGCCAGCAGCCCCGGCGGGCTGCGGGGGGGTACAGATACGCAGTATTTT
d_gene: TRBD2; v_gene: TRBV19; abundance: few; j_gene: TRBJ2-7; CDR3aa: CASSTKAGGVPYEQYF; CDR3nt: TGTGCCAGTAGTACAAAAGCGGGGGGCGTACCCTACGAGCAGTACTTC
d_gene: NA; v_gene: TRBV6-2/TRBV6-3; abundance: NA; j_gene: TRBJ1-5; CDR3aa: CASSSSQGFRQPQHF; CDR3nt: TGTGCCAGCAGTTCCTCACAGGGTTTCCGCCAGCCCCAGCATTTT
d_gene: TRBD1; v_gene: TRBV4-3; abundance: NA; j_gene: TRBJ1-2; CDR3aa: CASSQGTGKASGYTF; CDR3nt: TGCGCCAGCAGCCAAGGGACAGGGAAGGCGAGCGGCTACACCTTC
d_gene: NA; v_gene: TRBV7-9; abundance: once; j_gene: TRBJ2-5; CDR3aa: CASSSTGWQETQYF; CDR3nt: TGTGCCAGCAGCTCGACAGGTTGGCAAGAGACCCAGTACTTC
d_gene: NA; v_gene: TRBV7-9; abundance: NA; j_gene: TRBJ1-1; CDR3aa: CASSLREGNTEAFF; CDR3nt: TGTGCCAGCAGCTTAAGGGAGGGGAACACTGAAGCTTTCTTT
d_gene: TRBD1; v_gene: TRBV6-2/TRBV6-3; abundance: NA; j_gene: TRBJ2-7; CDR3aa: CASSYSGTGGYEQYF; CDR3nt: TGTGCCAGCAGTTACTCAGGGACAGGGGGCTACGAGCAGTACTTC